The 9 T cell receptor beta chains in this list originate from one sample, sequenced in a study of somatic mutations in cytotoxic T cells in rheumatoid arthritis. The method was immunoSEQ multiplex PCR; TCRdb's version includes in-frame clones alone and lacks a portion of them. Of 7,400 or so clones listed, roughly nine tenths are singletons. Material for sequencing was CD8+ T cells sorted from blood. These receptors were obtained from an older woman with rheumatoid arthritis.

This clone appeared once. This rearrangement joins TRBV9 to TRBJ2-3; 11 nucleotides line up with TRBD2. Germline assignment: CDR1 SGDLS and CDR2 YYNGEE. This CDR3 spans 16 amino acids. The ends lost 3 bases at V and 0 bases at J; junction bases unmatched: 3. The CDR3 protein is CASSGWTSGSTDTQYF. Written as DNA, the CDR3 is TGTGCCAGCAGCGGTTGGACTAGCGGGAGCACAGATACGCAGTATTTT.

V usage is TRBV7-2 and J usage is TRBJ1-3; 8 positions match TRBD1. The CDR3 consists of 16 residues. Germline CDR1 and CDR2: SGHTA and FQGNSA. J was trimmed by 5 bases and V by 3 bases; bases with no gene match: 9. The CDR3 DNA sequence: TGTGCCAGCAGCTTCTCCGGGACAGGCTTGAGAAACACCATATATTTT. It is translated as CASSFSGTGLRNTIYF.

The rearrangement joins TRBV10-2 to TRBJ2-1; 9 bases fit TRBD2. CDR1 is WSHSY and CDR2 is SAAADI in the germline V gene. This CDR3 spans 16 amino acids. V was clipped by 5 bases and J by 1 base; unmatched bases: 6. The DNA for the CDR3 is TGCGCCAGCAGTCCGGGTAGCGGGAGATCCTACAATGAGCAGTTCTTC. This gives the protein CASSPGSGRSYNEQFF.

This clone was observed a handful of times. This chain connects TRBV5-8 to TRBJ1-1; tentative D call: TRBD1 (6 bases). Germline V gene data show CDR1 as SGHTS and CDR2 as YDEGEE. The CDR3 sequence is 16 residues long. V was cut by 4 bases and J by 3 bases, with 19 bases left in between. The CDR3, as DNA: TGTGCCAGCAGCCTCGACAGGACCACTGGGGACACTGAAGCTTTCTTT. Its translation: CASSLDRTTGDTEAFF.

This chain connects TRBV19 to TRBJ1-5; D is unclear. This CDR3 spans 15 amino acids. Trimming pared 3 bases from V and 0 bases from J, leaving 9 bases between. Per germline, CDR1 LNHDA and CDR2 SQIVND (reference sequence). Written as DNA, the CDR3 is TGTGCCAGTAGTATCCAAACCTATAGCAATCAGCCCCAGCATTTT. It is translated as CASSIQTYSNQPQHF.

The chain couples TRBV27 to TRBJ2-1; 8 bases line up with TRBD1. The CDR3 extends over 15 amino acids. Per the germline V gene, CDR1 is MNHEY and CDR2 is SMNVEV (reference sequence). V shed 5 bases, J shed 6 bases, and the junction held 9 bases outside the gene matches. CDR3 sequence reads: CASSTSLDRANEQFF. DNA for the CDR3: TGTGCCAGCAGTACCTCCTTGGACAGGGCCAATGAGCAGTTCTTC.

The rearrangement joins TRBV6-1 to TRBJ2-7, with 7 bases fitting TRBD2. The V and J ends lost 7 bases and 0 bases, in that order; junction bases with no gene match: 6. This CDR3 is 14 amino acids long. Germline V gives CDR1 MNHNS, CDR2 SASEGT. The CDR3 bases are TGTGCCAGCACCATCCGGGACTACTCCTACGAGCAGTACTTC. Translation gives CASTIRDYSYEQYF.

Of note for this clone: One junction end disagrees with the germline gene, perhaps due to a read error. The V call is TRBV6-5, the J call TRBJ2-2; 7 bases match TRBD2. Germline V gene lookup returns CDR1 MNHEY and CDR2 SVGAGI. The CDR3 runs to 14 residues. The CDR3 bases are TGTGCCAGCAGTTACACCCAATGGGGAGGGGAACTGTTTTTT. Amino acids: CASSYTQWGGELFF.

V usage is TRBV2 and J usage is TRBJ1-4; a possible D gene is TRBD1 (6 bases). The germline CDR1 and CDR2 sequences are SNHLY and FYNNEI. V shed 6 bases and J shed 8 bases, with 19 bases lying between them. The CDR3 is 15 amino acids. The CDR3, as DNA: TGTGCCAGCAGCCGAGGGTCGGGGGGCCGGGAAAAACTGTTTTTT. It encodes CASSRGSGGREKLFF. The full variable domain, rest sourced from reference TRBV2 and TRBJ1-4, is EPEVTQTPSHQVTQMGQEVILRCVPISNHLYFYWYRQILGQKVEFLVSFYNNEISEKSEIFDDQFSVERPDGSNFTLKIRSTKLEDSAMYFCASSRGSGGREKLFFGSGTQLSVL.